This TCR beta chain was recorded in a study of blood T cell repertoires in COVID-19. In this sample, this clone turned up a few times. The CDR3 has 20 amino acids. Sequencing was performed with immunoSEQ multiplex PCR; in TCRdb, only in-frame clones are kept and a portion is missing. The sample lists around 270,000 clones, 86% seen once, with about 9.8% in the top ten. This sequence was found in a man between 35 and 55 years old who had recovered from COVID-19. The chain uses TRBV1 and TRBJ2-1; whether TRBD1, the table's D call, matches the DNA was not checked. TRBV1 is a pseudogene. The sample was peripheral blood. CDR3 sequence: CTSTSKPGQGKGHEDNEQFF. The DNA of the CDR3 is TGCACCAGCACCTCTAAACCGGGACAGGGTAAGGGGCACGAGGACAATGAGCAGTTCTTC.